This T cell receptor beta chain was identified in a study of T-cell memory formation after mild COVID-19. Study findings and constraints: Later expanders leaned CD4+, whereas clones that contracted between day 15 and 85 were balanced CD4/CD8.

The V gene lost 2 bases and the J gene lost 7 bases, with 14 bases spanning the gap. The CDR3 extends over 15 amino acids. Germline V gene data show CDR1 as MNHNY and CDR2 as SVGAGI (reference sequence). Comment on this clonotype: Its cognate antigen is unknown.

TCRdb re-called the 5' RACE reads through MiXCR, storing one row per CDR3 protein. This sample has about 250,000 distinct CDR3 sequences, with about 17% found just once. The chain combines TRBV6-6 with TRBJ1-4, with TRBD1 as a possible D gene (5 bases). This TCR was recovered from a young man who had mild COVID-19 (a few samples of this study predate the infection). Cell type and time point are not known. The sample consisted of PBMCs or a T cell subset sorted from them (not recorded which). The CDR3 DNA follows: TGTGCCAGCAGTTACGGGGGTACCATGGGTGAAAAACTGTTTTTT. Translation gives CASSYGGTMGEKLFF.